This TCR beta chain was retrieved from a study of cytomegalovirus exposure and HLA in healthy donors. Findings and caveats of the study: Association of a missense DCLRE1C variant with TCR beta V- and J-gene trimming was reported in a later analysis. It was 150 to 200 TCR beta chains that were listed as cytomegalovirus-associated.

For this clone: Its target is unknown.

CDR3 length equals 15 residues. V lost 0 bases, J lost 3 bases, and 5 bases stayed unmatched. Germline CDR1 and CDR2: SGDLS and YYNGEE. A multiplex PCR was run with 60 Vbeta primers and 13 Jbeta primers. In the original analysis: The count from a later analysis was tens of millions of unique TCR beta chains, 9.5 million to 11 million of them shared. Using immunoSEQ multiplex PCR, the repertoire was profiled, and TCRdb retains in-frame clones only, with some absent. V, J and clone size derive from that table, while D and trimming were established from the DNA sequence. This sample yields 140,000 to 150,000 clones, of which around 66% are seen a single time; 6.5% belongs to the top ten.

The material sequenced was PBMCs. This clonotype originated in a woman aged 55-75 years in good health and CMV-seronegative. The chain is built from TRBV9 and TRBJ2-7; 8 positions match TRBD1. This chain's CDR3 is CASSVADDRGYEQYF. The CDR3, as DNA: TGTGCCAGCAGCGTAGCCGACGACAGGGGCTACGAGCAGTACTTC.